Reported below is one T cell receptor beta chain. Its specificity is unknown. Template switching appended UMIs that held a 6-nucleotide sample barcode. Two nested PCRs, about 16 and 10 cycles, amplified TCRalpha and TCRbeta cDNA. TCRdb re-called the 5' RACE reads and gives one entry per CDR3 protein, without DNA. The sample's table shows over 150,000 distinct CDR3 sequences. This entry comes from a study of monozygotic twins with inflammatory bowel disease. Each donor supplied less than 3 ml of blood. Study-wide results and caveats: Between concordant and discordant twins, repertoire similarity failed to differ, a result that limited power may explain.

Germline assignment: CDR1 MNHEY and CDR2 SMNVEV (reference sequence). The CDR3 is 11 residues long. The sequence derives from a human donor with ulcerative colitis or Crohn's disease, or a healthy co-twin of an affected twin (not recorded which). The sample was blood. The V gene is TRBV27, the J gene TRBJ1-2. CDR3 region: CASGREYGYTF.